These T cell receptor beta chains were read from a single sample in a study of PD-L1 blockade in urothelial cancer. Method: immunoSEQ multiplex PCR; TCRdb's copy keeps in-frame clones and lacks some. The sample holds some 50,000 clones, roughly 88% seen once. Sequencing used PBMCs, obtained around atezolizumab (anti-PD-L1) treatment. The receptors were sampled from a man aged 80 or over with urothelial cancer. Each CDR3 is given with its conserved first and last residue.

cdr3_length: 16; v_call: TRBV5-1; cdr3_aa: CASSFSGTGGGNGYTF
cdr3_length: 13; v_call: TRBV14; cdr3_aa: CASSLGQRDGYTF
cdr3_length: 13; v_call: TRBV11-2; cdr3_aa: CASSLVGDTEAFF
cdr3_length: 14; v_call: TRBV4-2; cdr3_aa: CASSQEAAQGTQYF
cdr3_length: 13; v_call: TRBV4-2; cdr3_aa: CASSQGLSYEQYF
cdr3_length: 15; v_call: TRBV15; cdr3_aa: CATSGRDLHQETQYF
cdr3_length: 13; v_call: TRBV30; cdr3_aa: CAWTADSNQPQHF
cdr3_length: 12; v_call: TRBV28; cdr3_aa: CASSLSDTRPDF
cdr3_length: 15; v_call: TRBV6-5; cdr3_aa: CASSYSGGEYYGYTF
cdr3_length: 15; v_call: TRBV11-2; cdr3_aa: CASRSGGRGTDTQYF
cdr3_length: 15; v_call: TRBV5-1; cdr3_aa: CASSLGAGGGYEQYF
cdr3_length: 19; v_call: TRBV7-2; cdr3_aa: CASSLSLLAGSKYTDTQYF
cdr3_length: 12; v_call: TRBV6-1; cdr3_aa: CASSESLFGYTF
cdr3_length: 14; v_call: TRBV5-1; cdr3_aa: CASRTSGVQETQYF
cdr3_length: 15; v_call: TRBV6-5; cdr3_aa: CASSQDPDRAYEQYF
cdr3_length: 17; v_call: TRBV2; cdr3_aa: CASLGAGGRFSGNTIYF
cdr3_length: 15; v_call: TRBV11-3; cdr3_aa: CASSFGLAGVGELFF
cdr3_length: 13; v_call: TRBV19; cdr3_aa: CASNLDRAGEAFF
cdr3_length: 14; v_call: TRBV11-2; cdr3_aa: CASSFRQGPEKLFF
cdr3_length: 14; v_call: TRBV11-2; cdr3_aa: CASSGRGRGTEAFF
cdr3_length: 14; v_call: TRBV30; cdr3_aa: CASEGLAGVYEQYF
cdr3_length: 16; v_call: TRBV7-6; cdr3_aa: CASSLSTSGVQETQYF
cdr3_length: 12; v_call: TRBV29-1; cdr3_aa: CSVGLWENEQFF
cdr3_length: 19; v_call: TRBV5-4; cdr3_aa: CASSLGGLAGGAGANVLTF
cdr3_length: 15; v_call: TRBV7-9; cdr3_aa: CASSLESGLAGELFF
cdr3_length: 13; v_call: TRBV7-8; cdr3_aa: CASSLRLAGTQYF
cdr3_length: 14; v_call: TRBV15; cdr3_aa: CATSRDRGSQPQHF
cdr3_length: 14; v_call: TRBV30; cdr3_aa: CAWTRDRGNEKLFF
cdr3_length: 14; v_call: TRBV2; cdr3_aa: CASQLAPNTGELFF
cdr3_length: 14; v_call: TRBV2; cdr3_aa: CASSPLWGRTEAFF
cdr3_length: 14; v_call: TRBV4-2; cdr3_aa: CASSQLTVPVEAFF
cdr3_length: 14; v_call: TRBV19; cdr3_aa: CASSRTGTNTEAFF
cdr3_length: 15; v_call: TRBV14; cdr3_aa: CASSLAGGKGNEQFF
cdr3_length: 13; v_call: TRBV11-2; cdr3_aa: CASSRESTDTQYF
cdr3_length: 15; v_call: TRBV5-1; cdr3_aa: CASSLGQGAHQPQHF
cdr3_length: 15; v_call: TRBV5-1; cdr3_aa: CASSLTEATNEKLFF
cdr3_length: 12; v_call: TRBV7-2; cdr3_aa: CASSSSGIEQFF
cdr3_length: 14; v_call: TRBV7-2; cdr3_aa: CASSLVPILNEQYF
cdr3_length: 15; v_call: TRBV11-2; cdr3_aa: CASSRGRGGRETQYF